What follows is one TCR beta chain and its context. Some clones are missing from TCRdb's copy, which holds only in-frame ones; the method was immunoSEQ multiplex PCR. The profile covers roughly 170,000 clones, with around 74% appearing a single time and less than 3% taken by the ten largest. These data are taken from a study of blood T cell repertoires in COVID-19. V trimming: 4 bases; J trimming: 0 bases; junction bases outside the gene matches: 3. The CDR3 spans 15 residues. CDR1 MDHEN and CDR2 SYDVKM come from the germline V gene. The TCR was taken from a woman aged 80 or over with acute or convalescent COVID-19. The material sequenced was peripheral blood. J is TRBJ2-1 and V is TRBV28, with 7 bases identical to TRBD2. The CDR3 DNA reads as TGTGCCAGCAGTTCGGGGGGAACCTCCTACAATGAGCAGTTCTTC. It yields the protein CASSSGGTSYNEQFF.